Presented here are 31 T cell receptor beta chains from one specimen sequenced in a study of CD8 T cells in ankylosing spondylitis. Their antigens are not known. Whole-study results and caveats: Ankylosing spondylitis blood appeared to carry a characteristic TCR beta motif of roughly 8 highly homologous variants.

TCRdb itself ran the 5' RACE reads through MiXCR, one entry per CDR3 protein. This sample yields 350,000 to 550,000 distinct CDR3 sequences, of which around 26% are seen a single time; over 0.8% belongs to the top ten. The sample consisted of blood, either unsorted or a sorted T cell fraction (not recorded which). The receptors originated from a male donor with ankylosing spondylitis.

The chain joins TRBV12-3 or TRBV12-4 to TRBJ1-2; 8 nucleotides line up with TRBD1. The CDR3 runs to 13 residues. V dropped 5 bases and J dropped 5; count of bases not matched to a gene: 4. The CDR3 is CASSPGQEYGYTF. For the CDR3, the DNA is TGTGCCAGCAGTCCGGGACAGGAGTATGGCTACACCTTC.

V and J are TRBV9 and TRBJ2-2; 7 bases fit TRBD2. This CDR3 region has 15 residues. The V segment lost 3 bases and the J segment 4 bases; nucleotides outside the gene matches: 6. Germline V gene data show CDR1 as SGDLS and CDR2 as YYNGEE. CDR3 in DNA: TGTGCCAGCAGCGACAGGACTAGGAGCACCGGGGAGCTGTTTTTT. Its translation: CASSDRTRSTGELFF.

The V and J genes are TRBV5-1 and TRBJ2-6; D may be TRBD1 or TRBD2 (5 bases each). Trimming left V 4 bases short and J 5 bases short, with 13 bases between. CDR3 length: 15 amino acids. Germline V CDR1 and CDR2: SGHRS, YFSETQ. The DNA for the CDR3 is TGCGCCAGCAGCCCTCTAGGGACCCGGGCCAACGTCCTGACTTTC. This translates into CASSPLGTRANVLTF.

This chain links TRBV5-1 with TRBJ2-3, with 8 bases aligning to TRBD2. This CDR3 has 16 amino acids. Germline V lookup: CDR1 SGHRS, CDR2 YFSETQ. Unmatched junction bases numbered 10, after V lost 4 bases and J lost 3 bases. CDR3 protein: CASSTTSGGGTDTQYF. The CDR3 region has the DNA TGCGCCAGCAGCACCACTAGCGGAGGGGGTACAGATACGCAGTATTTT.

This rearrangement joins TRBV20-1 to TRBJ1-2, with D possibly TRBD1 on 6 matching bases. The CDR3 runs to 13 residues. Trimming cost V 3 bases and J 8 bases, with 16 bases left between them. CDR1 is DFQATT, CDR2 SNEGSKA, per germline (reference sequence). The CDR3 protein is CSASGPGEPGYTF. The CDR3 DNA reads as TGCAGTGCTAGTGGGCCAGGGGAGCCAGGCTACACCTTC.

This sequence joins TRBV29-1 and TRBJ2-1; maybe TRBD1 (6 bases). Trimming took 0 bases from V and 5 from J, leaving 8 bases between them. The CDR3 spans 13 residues. In germline, CDR1 is SQVTM, CDR2 ANQGSEA. DNA for the CDR3: TGCAGCGTTGAAGACTCAGGGGACAATGAGCAGTTCTTC. Encoded protein: CSVEDSGDNEQFF.

The sample holds one count of this clonotype. V and J are TRBV4-2 and TRBJ2-7; D tentatively reads TRBD1 or TRBD2 (7 bases each). The CDR3 runs 15 residues. Germline V gene data show CDR1 as LGHNA and CDR2 as YNFKEQ. Trimming pared 1 base from V and 1 base from J, leaving 11 bases between. CDR3 residues: CASSQGQGGSYEQYV. In DNA form, the CDR3 reads TGTGCCAGCAGCCAAGGGCAGGGGGGGTCCTACGAGCAGTACGTC.

CDR3 sequence reads: CSARDRVSYEQYV. The CDR3 DNA is TGCAGTGCTAGGGACAGGGTTTCCTACGAGCAGTACGTC. This chain links TRBV20-1 with TRBJ2-7, with 8 bases lining up with TRBD1. From germline, CDR1 is DFQATT and CDR2 SNEGSKA (reference sequence). The CDR3 has 13 residues. After removal of 3 bases from V and 1 base from J, the junction contained 2 bases not matched to a gene.

The rearrangement links TRBV5-6 to TRBJ2-1, with D unclear. CDR1 and CDR2 from the germline V gene are SGHDT and YYEEEE. Trimming cost V 7 bases and J 4 bases, with 15 bases left between them. There are 14 residues in the CDR3. In DNA form, the CDR3 reads TGTGCCAGCGCTCGGGCAGATCCTTACAATGAGCAGTTCTTC. Protein: CASARADPYNEQFF.

The chain has TRBV29-1 and TRBJ2-1; tentative D call: TRBD2 (6 bases). Germline CDR1 is SQVTM and CDR2 is ANQGSEA. The CDR3 spans 13 residues. V lost 6 bases, J lost 4 bases, and 13 bases lay in between. The CDR3 sequence: CSVYGAGYNEQFF. The CDR3 DNA follows: TGCAGCGTATATGGGGCGGGATACAATGAGCAGTTCTTC.

The chain's CDR3 is CASSDSVVGGSSYNEQFF. CDR3 DNA: TGTGCCAGCAGTGACTCCGTGGTGGGCGGGAGCTCCTACAATGAGCAGTTCTTC. V usage is TRBV6-4 and J usage is TRBJ2-1; 7 bases match TRBD2. The CDR3 loop spans 18 amino acids. The V segment lost 0 bases and the J segment 0 bases; nucleotides outside the gene matches: 8. CDR1 is MRHNA, CDR2 SNTAGT, per germline.

This clonotype was observed a few times. As DNA, the CDR3 is TGCAGTGCCGACGTAGGGGGACAGGGGTTTCAGCCCCAGCATTTT. This sequence encodes CSADVGGQGFQPQHF. The rearrangement uses TRBV20-1 and TRBJ1-5; 10 bases are shared with TRBD1. This CDR3 is 15 amino acids long. The germline V gene encodes CDR1 DFQATT and CDR2 SNEGSKA (reference sequence). Germline trimming cut 6 bases from V and 6 bases from J; bases unmatched to any gene: 11.

In this sample, this clonotype turned up a few times. The rearrangement uses TRBV15 and TRBJ2-7; D uncertain. The germline V gene has CDR1 LNHNV and CDR2 YYDKDF (reference sequence). The CDR3 is 13 amino acids. The CDR3, as DNA: TGTGCCACCAGCAGAGATAGGAGCCTCCCCCGGGACGTC. Its translation: CATSRDRSLPRDV.

The chain recombines TRBV5-1 with TRBJ1-3; no clear D gene. The ends were cut back, 0 bases at V and 1 base at J, with 5 bases in the middle. This CDR3 comprises 14 residues. The germline CDR1 and CDR2 sequences are SGHRS and YFSETQ. The CDR3: CASSLELSGNTIYF. DNA for the CDR3: TGCGCCAGCAGCTTGGAGCTGTCTGGAAACACCATATATTTT.

The rearrangement joins TRBV20-1 to TRBJ2-5; maybe TRBD2 (6 bases). The CDR3 has 14 residues. CDR1 DFQATT and CDR2 SNEGSKA come from the germline V gene (reference sequence). Trimming removed 3 bases at V and 5 bases at J, with 16 bases between. The CDR3 reads CSARRDSRGETQYF. DNA of the CDR3: TGCAGTGCTAGGCGGGACTCGAGAGGGGAGACCCAGTACTTC.

There are a few counts of this clonotype. The chain carries TRBV12-3 or TRBV12-4 and TRBJ2-7; TRBD2 agrees at 8 bases. There are 13 residues in the CDR3. Trimming at V came to 2 bases and at J to 7 bases, leaving 4 bases not matched to a gene. The CDR3 reads CASSLNAGGEQYV. The CDR3 DNA follows: TGTGCCAGCAGTTTAAATGCGGGGGGTGAGCAGTACGTC.

The V gene is TRBV30, the J gene TRBJ1-1; D is possibly TRBD1 (5 bases). CDR1 is GTSNPN and CDR2 is SVGIG in the germline V gene (reference sequence). Deletions cut 5 bases from V and 0 bases from J, with 7 bases between. The CDR3 runs to 12 residues. CDR3 coding DNA: TGTGCCTGGCGGGGGTTGAACACTGAAGCTTTCTTT. Its translation is CAWRGLNTEAFF.

The chain employs TRBV28 and TRBJ2-3; D may be TRBD2 (5 bases). The germline gives CDR1 MDHEN, CDR2 SYDVKM. Trimming stripped 5 bases from V and 0 bases from J, with 9 bases between. This CDR3 is built from 14 residues. CDR3 nucleotides: TGTGCCAGCAGTACCGGAGGAAGCACAGATACGCAGTATTTT. It specifies CASSTGGSTDTQYF.

This clonotype was seen a few times. V is TRBV6-1 and J is TRBJ1-1; D is unresolved. From germline, CDR1 is MNHNS and CDR2 SASEGT. The length of the CDR3 is 12 residues. V gave up 8 bases and J gave up 0 bases, with 7 bases separating them. The CDR3: CASRKMNTEAFF. CDR3 nucleotide sequence: TGTGCCAGCCGTAAGATGAACACTGAAGCTTTCTTT.

In this sample, this clonotype turned up many times. V and J are TRBV12-3 or TRBV12-4 and TRBJ1-2; 8 bases fit TRBD1. CDR3 length: 16 residues. J gave up 4 bases and V 7 bases, and 14 bases lay outside the gene matches. In DNA, the CDR3 is TGTGCCAGCAAGCGGGCAGGGGGCGAGTCACCCTATGGCTACACCTTC. Translating gives CASKRAGGESPYGYTF.

This rearrangement joins TRBV3-1 to TRBJ1-5; the D gene is possibly TRBD1 (6 bases). CDR1 and CDR2 (germline): LGHDT, YNNKEL (reference sequence). V was clipped by 0 bases and J by 6 bases, with 15 bases between them. The CDR3 totals 16 residues. The chain's CDR3 is CASSQDFRGAGQPQHF. CDR3 DNA: TGTGCCAGCAGCCAAGATTTCCGGGGGGCAGGTCAGCCCCAGCATTTT.

This clonotype was seen more than once but under ten times. In nucleotides, the CDR3 is TGTGCCAGCAGCCCCGGGGGAGGTTACGAGCAGTACTTC. It yields the protein CASSPGGGYEQYF. The chain joins TRBV13 to TRBJ2-7; tentative D call: TRBD2 (6 bases). V was clipped by 5 bases and J by 4 bases, with 12 bases between them. Germline CDR1 is PRHDT and CDR2 is FYEKMQ (reference sequence). The CDR3 length is 13 residues. The full variable domain, completed using reference TRBV13 and TRBJ2-7, is AAGVIQSPRHLIKEKRETATLKCYPIPRHDTVYWYQQGPGQDPQFLISFYEKMQSDKGSIPDRFSAQQFSDYHSELNMSSLELGDSALYFCASSPGGGYEQYFGPGTRLTVT.

The chain employs TRBV6-7 and TRBJ1-5, with 7 positions matching TRBD1. TRBV6-7 is labeled an ORF, and its function is uncertain. V lost 2 bases, J lost 4 bases, and 11 bases stayed unmatched. The CDR3 has 17 residues. The CDR3 nucleotides are TGTGCCAGCAGTTACCCCCCGGAGGGGGCTGGGAATCAGCCCCAGCATTTT. This sequence encodes CASSYPPEGAGNQPQHF.

This rearrangement joins TRBV7-8 to TRBJ1-3; 9 positions match TRBD1. This CDR3 spans 16 amino acids. Germline CDR1 is SGHVS and CDR2 is FQNEAQ. V shed 2 bases and J 4 bases; nucleotides not matched to a gene: 6. The CDR3 bases are TGTGCCAGCAGCTTAATACAGGGGGCGGGAGGAAACACCATATATTTT. Translation: CASSLIQGAGGNTIYF.

The V and J genes are TRBV20-1 and TRBJ2-3, with TRBD2 as a possible D gene (5 bases). V shed 6 bases and J shed 3 bases, with 19 bases lying between them. This CDR3 has 15 amino acids. CDR1 and CDR2 (germline): DFQATT, SNEGSKA (reference sequence). The CDR3: CSASNPLLATDTQYF. The CDR3 region has the DNA TGCAGTGCCTCCAATCCTCTCCTAGCAACAGATACGCAGTATTTT.

This clonotype has ten or more counts. V usage is TRBV21-1 and J usage is TRBJ2-1; TRBD2, the table's D call, was not compared with the DNA. TRBV21-1 corresponds to a pseudogene. The CDR3 runs to 12 residues. The CDR3 DNA follows: TGTGCCAACTCTTACCGCGGGACTAGCAAGTTCTTC. Protein sequence: CANSYRGTSKFF.

CDR3 amino acids: CATSRDVGAEAFF. CDR3 nucleotides: TGTGCCACCAGCAGAGATGTGGGGGCTGAAGCTTTCTTT. The chain is built from TRBV15 and TRBJ1-1, with a weak D call TRBD1 (5 bases). The V gene's germline CDR1 is LNHNV and CDR2 YYDKDF (reference sequence). This CDR3 region has 13 residues. Trimming pared 0 bases from V and 6 bases from J, leaving 8 bases between.

This chain links TRBV18 with TRBJ2-6; D is unresolved. Between the trimmed V and J ends, which lost 0 bases and 0 bases, there was a span of 9 bases. The CDR3 spans 17 residues. Germline CDR1 reads KGHSH; CDR2 reads LQKENI. The CDR3 loop is CASSPPVGSSGANVLTF. In nucleotides, the CDR3 is TGTGCCAGCTCACCACCTGTTGGGTCCTCTGGGGCCAACGTCCTGACTTTC.

This clonotype has a handful of counts. The rearrangement uses TRBV7-2 and TRBJ2-3, with 7 bases aligning to TRBD1. V lost 5 bases and J lost 6; bases outside the gene matches: 5. The CDR3 loop spans 13 amino acids. CDR1 SGHTA and CDR2 FQGNSA come from the germline V gene. The CDR3 DNA reads as TGTGCCAGCAGCCGACAGGGCGGGGATACGCAGTATTTT. Translated: CASSRQGGDTQYF.

This clonotype showed up just a few times. V gene TRBV5-1 combines with J gene TRBJ2-3, with TRBD1 identical over 12 bases. CDR3 length equals 15 residues. The V gene end was trimmed by 4 bases and the J gene end by 4 bases; junction bases not matched to a gene: 4. CDR1 is SGHRS, CDR2 YFSETQ, per germline. The CDR3 DNA follows: TGCGCCAGCAGCCCGGGACAGGGGGCCCCAGATACGCAGTATTTT. Protein sequence: CASSPGQGAPDTQYF.

This clonotype was found many times. The chain links TRBV5-1 to TRBJ2-7, with TRBD1 matching over 7 bases. The CDR3 spans 14 residues. The V and J ends lost 1 base and 1 base, in that order; junction bases with no gene match: 2. Germline V CDR1 and CDR2: SGHRS, YFSETQ. CDR3 in amino acids: CASSLHRGSYEQYV. The CDR3 region has the DNA TGCGCCAGCAGCTTGCACAGGGGATCCTACGAGCAGTACGTC.